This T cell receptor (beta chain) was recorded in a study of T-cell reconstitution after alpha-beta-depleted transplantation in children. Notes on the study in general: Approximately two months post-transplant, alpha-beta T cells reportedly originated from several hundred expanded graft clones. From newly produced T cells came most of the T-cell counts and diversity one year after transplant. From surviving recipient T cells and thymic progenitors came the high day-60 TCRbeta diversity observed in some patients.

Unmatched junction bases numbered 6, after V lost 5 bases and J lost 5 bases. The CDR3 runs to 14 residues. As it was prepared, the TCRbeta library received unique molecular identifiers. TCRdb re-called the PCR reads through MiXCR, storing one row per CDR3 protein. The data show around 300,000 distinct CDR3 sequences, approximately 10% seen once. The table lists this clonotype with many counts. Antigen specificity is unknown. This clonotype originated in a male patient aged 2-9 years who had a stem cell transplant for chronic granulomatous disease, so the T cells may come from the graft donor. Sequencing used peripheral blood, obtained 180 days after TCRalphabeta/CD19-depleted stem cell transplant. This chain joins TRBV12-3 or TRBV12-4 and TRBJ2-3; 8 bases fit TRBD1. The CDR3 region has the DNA TGTGCCAGCAGTCCCGGACAGGGAGTAGATACGCAGTATTTT. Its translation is CASSPGQGVDTQYF.